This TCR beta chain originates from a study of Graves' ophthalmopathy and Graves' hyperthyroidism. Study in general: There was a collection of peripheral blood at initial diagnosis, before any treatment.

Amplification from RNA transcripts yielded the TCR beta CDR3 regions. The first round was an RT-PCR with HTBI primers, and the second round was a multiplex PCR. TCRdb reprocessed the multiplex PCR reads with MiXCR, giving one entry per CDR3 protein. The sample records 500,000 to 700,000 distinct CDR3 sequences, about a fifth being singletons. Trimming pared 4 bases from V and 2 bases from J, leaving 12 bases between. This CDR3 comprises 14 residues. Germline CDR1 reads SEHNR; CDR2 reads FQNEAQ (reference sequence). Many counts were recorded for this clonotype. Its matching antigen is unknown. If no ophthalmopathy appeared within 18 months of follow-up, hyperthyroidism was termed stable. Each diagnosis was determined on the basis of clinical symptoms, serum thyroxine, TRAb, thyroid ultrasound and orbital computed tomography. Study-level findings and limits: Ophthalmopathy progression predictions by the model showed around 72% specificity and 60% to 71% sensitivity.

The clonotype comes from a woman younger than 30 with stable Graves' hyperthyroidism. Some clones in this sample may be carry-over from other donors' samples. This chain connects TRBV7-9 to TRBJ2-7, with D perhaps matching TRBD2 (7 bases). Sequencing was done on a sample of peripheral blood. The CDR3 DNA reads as TGTGCCAGCAGCTGGGGGGGCTCCACCTACGAGCAGTACTTC. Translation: CASSWGGSTYEQYF.